Reported below is one T cell receptor beta chain. The target of this receptor is not known. Base-call qualities are not available, and no considerably larger clone is one nucleotide away. This record comes from a study of cytomegalovirus exposure and HLA in healthy donors (TCRdb year 2017). About the full investigation: In an earlier analysis of approximately 500 of the donors, approximately 260 Gb of sequence data and approximately 100 million unique TCR beta sequences from 150 million to 200 million T cells were reported. An early release that covered roughly 600 HLA-typed donors contained approximately 300 gigabases of sequencing data and 85 million to 100 million unique TCR sequences. Among the roughly 390 genotyped donors, more than 70% belonged to the genetic ancestry cluster associated with self-reported Caucasian donors. The study aimed to test whether signatures of past pathogen exposure could be identified by cataloging public T cell receptors. The T cell repertoires of about 700 subjects were profiled by immunosequencing and related to cytomegalovirus serostatus. A separate validation cohort of over 95 different subjects was used in addition to the approximately 610-subject first cohort. High-throughput TCR immunosequencing, statistical association of individual TCRs with disease status, and machine learning were combined to predict cytomegalovirus infection status. To study patterns of TCR occurrence, a later analysis re-analyzed previously published TCR beta repertoires from 666 donors and added high-resolution HLA genotyping. In the later analysis, no new phenotypic data were used to find candidate immune exposures; instead, reliance was placed on TCR beta sequences and their occurrence across donors. An earlier analysis of 587 of the donors used high-throughput TCR beta sequencing to judge whether each TCR beta V gene segment behaved as functional or pseudogenic. Alongside the repertoire data, information on donor age, sex, ethnicity and CMV serostatus was compiled. Genome-wide SNP genotypes for about 65% of the 666 donors were used in a later genetic analysis, which treated that subset as a discovery cohort. Every repertoire in the discovery cohort had been generated on one and the same sequencing platform. HLA typing included class I and class II loci at four-digit resolution. The number of typed donors differed by locus: roughly 629-640 for A, B, C, DRB1 and DQB1; 500 to 550 for DQA1; 600 to 610 for DPA1; and about 450 for DPB1. Because of strong linkage in the cohort, a few DR-DQ haplotypes were treated as single units for association and clustering. Among roughly 400 genotyped donors of the cohort, an average of about 220,000 unique TCR beta nucleotide sequences was sequenced per donor, of which approximately 19% were non-productive. General conclusions and limits of the study: Over 15 rarely observed V segments, including chromosome 9 orphons, were excluded from the earlier analysis of several hundred of the donors because counts were too low. Roughly uniform sequencing depth across donors was assumed in presence/absence analyses, although this assumption may not hold. In an earlier analysis of some 640 of the donors, most TCR beta V segments were observed in productive rearrangements about 90% or about 30% of the time, broadly matching IMGT annotations. Because the 87-base-pair reads could not distinguish some IMGT-functional V segments, including TRBV6-2 and TRBV6-3, those segments were excluded. Correlated functional status among segregating V segments might be attributable to linkage disequilibrium, but an unknown experimental factor could not be ruled out. In the study, approximately 160 TCR beta chains were listed as associated with cytomegalovirus. According to a later analysis, parvovirus B19, influenza, CMV and Epstein-Barr virus appeared linked to several top co-occurrence clusters. A cluster of highly shared sequence variants was judged likely to represent a technical artifact of the sequencing pipeline. A later analysis found that HLA-associated TCR beta chains were more clonally expanded and had lower generation probabilities than equally common non-associated chains. A further reported finding was that TCR beta sequences accurately predicted the HLA-A and HLA-B alleles for most subjects in the first cohort. A later analysis associated about 17,000 TCR beta sequences with specific HLA alleles at a false discovery rate of 0.05. Because HLA typing was missing for some donors at each locus, association tests included only the typed subset. When HLA alleles, especially DR and DQ, strongly co-occurred, TCR associations were difficult to assign to individual alleles. Most TCR sequences were observed very rarely across donors, whereas some public TCRs were present in many individuals. According to a later analysis, most CMV-associated TCR beta chains appeared to be HLA-restricted, and the HLA associations seemed to be driven largely by CMV exposure. A later genetic analysis reported fewer N-insertions in productive TCRs among donors in an Asian-associated ancestry cluster than the roughly 700-donor mean. Cytomegalovirus status was reported to be diagnosed by the classifier with high specificity and sensitivity in both the original and validation cohorts. In vitro tests confirmed that a few of the cytomegalovirus-associated TCR beta chains recognize cytomegalovirus antigens. In a later genetic analysis, a missense DCLRE1C variant was associated with V-gene and J-gene trimming of TCR beta chains, and the association was replicated in an independent cohort. According to a later analysis, TCR association rates differed among HLA loci, with DRB1 alleles showing the most associated TCRs and HLA-C alleles showing the fewest. For the cohort, immune exposure information was limited to CMV serostatus. It was suggested by the authors that the approach could potentially be generalized to other disease states and immunological phenotypes. This cohort had only TCR beta chains sequenced, and the lack of alpha or paired-chain data limited which features could be detected.

Libraries were constructed by the immunoSEQ multiplex PCR assay. For the multiplex PCR, a mixture combining 60 forward primers for TCR Vbeta segments and 13 reverse primers for TCR Jbeta segments was used. The CDR3 region of rearranged TCR beta genes was amplified from genomic DNA with a multiplex PCR assay. The Illumina HiSeq System was used to sequence the amplified TCR beta libraries as 87-base-pair reads. Concerning the study's data processing: Across the 700 or so repertoires, a later analysis counted 80 million or so unique TCR beta chains, around 11 million of which were shared by at least two donors. Raw reads were error-corrected and collapsed into unique sequences with a nearest-neighbor algorithm that merged closely related sequences to remove PCR and sequencing errors. CDR3 sequences were aligned to IMGT reference sequences to assign V, D and J gene segments. For a sequence to be retained, a match of at least six nucleotides to both a V gene segment and a J gene segment was required. A rearrangement counted as productive if the CDR3 had no stop codons and remained in frame with V and J, and every other rearrangement counted as non-productive. Following IMGT convention, CDR3 was defined as the stretch from the second conserved V-encoded cysteine to the conserved J-encoded phenylalanine. Sequences without an unambiguous match to a single V gene segment were excluded from the earlier analysis of about 640 of the donors. An earlier analysis of 587 of the donors classified V segments as functional when productive rearrangements were above 56.7% and as segregating when the standard deviation between donors was above 5%. A statistical classification framework was developed to diagnose cytomegalovirus status using the catalog of TCR beta chain sequences. V and J gene assignment, in a later analysis, came from comparing TCR nucleotide sequences with IMGT/GENE-DB human TR gene sequences. Using the TCRdist pipeline, a later analysis assigned CDR3 sequences along with most-parsimonious VDJ recombination scenarios. In a later analysis, every TCR beta chain was defined by the combination of its CDR3 amino acid sequence and its V-gene family, and reads without a unique V-gene family were dropped. In a later analysis, around 600 highly shared, low-generation-probability nucleotide sequences were removed to address suspected cross-contamination and a sequencing artifact. A later analysis calculated a clonal expansion index for each public chain from normalized within-repertoire ranks of inferred template counts. In a later analysis, generation probabilities were computed using a VDJ recombination model fitted to out-of-frame rearrangements, and the results were checked against IGoR. A later analysis scored TCR-TCR, TCR-HLA and TCR-CMV co-occurrence with hypergeometric tests, applying a repertoire-size bias correction to TCR pairs. In a later analysis, false discovery rates were estimated by permuting HLA or CMV assignments 20 times. In a later analysis, co-occurring TCRs were grouped using DBSCAN, with TCRdist sequence similarity added in when clustering inside HLA-allele-positive subsets. Repertoires with fewer than 30,000 or more than 120,000 public chains were left out of co-occurrence clustering, as were a handful of repertoires with anomalous nucleotide sharing. TCRdb retrieved this table from immuneACCESS and kept in-frame rearrangements only. Not all clones are present; in checked studies, unresolved V genes account for under half, and no reason is known for the remainder. V and J calls and clone size are those listed in that table; D and trimming were worked out from the DNA. This sample has more than 95,000 clones in its table, and around 80% of those were observed once. The ten largest clones capture 1.1% of the sample.

The germline V gene supplies CDR1 KGHSH and CDR2 LQKENI. The CDR3 runs 14 residues from the cysteine to the phenylalanine. Of the read, only the CDR3 DNA is kept; its 42 bases are in frame from base 1. For this chain, trimming is 3 bases at the V end and 1 base at the J end, and the number of junction bases without a gene match is 3. In total, roughly 670 healthy bone marrow donors made up the cohort. At the time of sampling, all cohort members were nominally healthy, though unrecorded immune exposures were likely present. The donor was CMV seronegative and was included in the group of a few hundred seronegative cohort members. A peripheral blood sample was provided by each donor, and peripheral blood mononuclear cells were used for TCR beta sequencing. The Qiagen DNeasy Blood Extraction Kit was used to extract genomic DNA from the blood cell samples.

The sample taken for sequencing was PBMCs. The chain couples TRBV18 to TRBJ2-7; TRBD2 matches 7 bases in the middle. The receptor comes from a woman aged 30 to 39 in good health and CMV-seronegative. The nucleotides read TGTGCCAGCTCACCGGCGCGGGAGTCCTACGAGCAGTACTTC. Its coded protein is CASSPARESYEQYF.